The T cell receptor (beta chain) under discussion was sequenced for a study of T cell changes during pregnancy in multiple sclerosis. Sequencing used immunoSEQ multiplex PCR; TCRdb keeps in-frame clones, though not all of them. This sample yields some 70,000 clones, of which around 85% are seen a single time; less than 4% belongs to the top ten. CDR3 length equals 15 residues. V gave up 0 bases and J gave up 4 bases, with 13 bases separating them. Germline V gene sequence: CDR1 SGHRS, CDR2 YFSETQ. The chain combines TRBV5-1 with TRBJ2-5; D ambiguous. The receptor comes from a female donor with multiple sclerosis, enrolled in a pregnancy study. Sequenced here: peripheral blood, sampled before pregnancy. The CDR3 DNA follows: TGCGCCAGCAGCTTGGCAGGTGAATTTGTAGAGACCCAGTACTTC. Translation gives CASSLAGEFVETQYF.